The clone carrying this T cell receptor beta chain was counted at least ten times. Its specificity is unknown. Between the trimmed V and J ends, which lost 4 bases and 3 bases, there was a span of 10 bases. The length of the CDR3 is 12 residues. CDR1 and CDR2 from the germline V gene are DFQATT and SNEGSKA (reference sequence). These data are taken from a study of CD8+CD57+ T cells in acquired aplastic anemia. Study background: Sorted CD4+ and CD8+ cells gave a mean 3.2 ug DNA, range about 0.19 to 27.4 ug.

TCR beta VDJ combinations and CDR3 sequences were profiled from genomic DNA. TCRdb itself ran the reads through MiXCR, one entry per CDR3 protein. The sample has some 220,000 distinct CDR3 sequences, 30% to 35% seen once; the top ten hold around 1.1%. Study-wide points: Sharing between patients and controls was observed for about 27 CD8+ CDR3 sequences. Between the patient and control groups, CD8+ Simpson's diversity did not differ significantly.

What was sequenced was sorted CD4+, CD8+, or CD8+CD57+ T cells (not recorded which) from PBMCs. This clonotype was obtained from a human donor in good health, serving as a control. This chain joins TRBV20-1 and TRBJ2-7; TRBD1 or TRBD2 may be the D gene (5 bases each). The CDR3 protein is CSATAGSYEQYF. The CDR3 DNA is TGCAGTGCTACCGCAGGGAGCTACGAGCAGTACTTC.